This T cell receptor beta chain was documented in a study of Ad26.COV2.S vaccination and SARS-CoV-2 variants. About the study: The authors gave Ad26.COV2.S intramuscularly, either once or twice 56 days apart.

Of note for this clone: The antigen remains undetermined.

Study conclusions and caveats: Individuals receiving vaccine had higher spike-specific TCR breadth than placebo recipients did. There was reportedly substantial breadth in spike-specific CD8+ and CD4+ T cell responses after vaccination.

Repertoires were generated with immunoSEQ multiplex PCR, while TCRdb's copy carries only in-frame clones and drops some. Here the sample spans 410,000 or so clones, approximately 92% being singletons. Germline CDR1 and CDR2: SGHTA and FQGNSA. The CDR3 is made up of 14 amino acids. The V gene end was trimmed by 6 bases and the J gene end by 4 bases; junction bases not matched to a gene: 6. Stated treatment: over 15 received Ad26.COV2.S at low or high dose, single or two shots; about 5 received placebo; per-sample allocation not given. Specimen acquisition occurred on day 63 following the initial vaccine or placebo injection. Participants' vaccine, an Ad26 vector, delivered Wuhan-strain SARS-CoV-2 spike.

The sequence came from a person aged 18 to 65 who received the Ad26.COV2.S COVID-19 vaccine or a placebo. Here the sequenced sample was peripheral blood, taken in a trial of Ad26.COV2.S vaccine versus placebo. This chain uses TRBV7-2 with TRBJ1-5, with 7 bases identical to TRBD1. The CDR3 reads CASSDRAGNQPQHF. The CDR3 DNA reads TGTGCCAGCAGTGACAGGGCGGGAAATCAGCCCCAGCATTTT.